These 6 T cell receptor beta chains were all obtained from the same sample, sequenced in a study of T-cell memory formation after mild COVID-19. TCRdb reanalysed the 5' RACE reads using MiXCR and keeps one entry per CDR3 protein. The sample has about 150,000 distinct CDR3 sequences, approximately 14% seen once; the top ten hold roughly an eighth. Specimen: PBMCs or a T cell subset sorted from them (not recorded which). The receptors derive from an adult woman who had mild COVID-19 (a few samples of this study predate the infection). Cell type and time point are not known.

This clonotype was counted only a few times. The chain couples TRBV4-1 to TRBJ2-7, with D unresolved. CDR1 is MGHRA, CDR2 YSYEKL, per germline. Trimming cost V 1 base and J 2 bases, with 9 bases left between them. This CDR3 has 14 residues. CDR3 DNA sequence: TGCGCCAGCAGCCAAGGCCAGATCGCCTACGAGCAGTACTTC. Translating it yields CASSQGQIAYEQYF.

Only a few counts were recorded for this clonotype. J is TRBJ1-6 and V is TRBV14; D gene unclear. The CDR3 has 17 amino acids. The V end lost 0 bases, the J end lost 10 bases, and 19 bases lay between the germline ends. Germline CDR1 is SGHDN and CDR2 is FVKESK. The CDR3 loop is CASSQDITHRLGSPLHF. CDR3 coding DNA: TGTGCCAGCAGCCAAGATATAACCCACCGACTGGGATCACCCCTCCACTTT.

V gene TRBV29-1 combines with J gene TRBJ2-1; TRBD1 matches at 8 bases. The germline CDR1 and CDR2 sequences are SQVTM and ANQGSEA. Germline trimming cut 6 bases from V and 4 bases from J; bases unmatched to any gene: 8. The CDR3 has 14 residues. CDR3 DNA: TGCAGCGTCGGATCAGGGGGCGCTTACAATGAGCAGTTCTTC. It translates to CSVGSGGAYNEQFF.

This clonotype has a handful of counts. V is TRBV2 and J is TRBJ1-5; TRBD1 agrees at 7 bases. The CDR3 has 15 residues. The germline gives CDR1 SNHLY, CDR2 FYNNEI. Losses at the gene ends were 6 bases for V and 2 bases for J; bases not matched to a gene: 7. CDR3 DNA sequence: TGTGCCAGCAGCGAGACAGGGCTACGCAATCAGCCCCAGCATTTT. The encoded protein is CASSETGLRNQPQHF.

This chain links TRBV9 with TRBJ2-1; a possible D gene is TRBD1 (5 bases). Germline V lookup: CDR1 SGDLS, CDR2 YYNGEE. CDR3 length: 12 residues. Trimming stripped 3 bases from V and 10 bases from J, with 11 bases between. For the CDR3, the DNA is TGTGCCAGCAGCGGAGGATGGGGCGAGCAGTTCTTC. Its protein is CASSGGWGEQFF. The full variable domain, rest sourced from reference TRBV9 and TRBJ2-1, is DSGVTQTPKHLITATGQRVTLRCSPRSGDLSVYWYQQSLDQGLQFLIQYYNGEERAKGNILERFSAQQFPDLHSELNLSSLELGDSALYFCASSGGWGEQFFGPGTRLTVL.

The chain joins TRBV7-9 to TRBJ2-2, with 9 bases that match TRBD2. CDR1 SEHNR and CDR2 FQNEAQ come from the germline V gene (reference sequence). The CDR3 loop spans 16 amino acids. Trimming cost V 1 base and J 3 bases; bases outside gene matches: 3. The CDR3: CASSLGLAEYTGELFF. Here the CDR3 DNA reads TGTGCCAGCAGCTTAGGACTAGCGGAGTACACCGGGGAGCTGTTTTTT.